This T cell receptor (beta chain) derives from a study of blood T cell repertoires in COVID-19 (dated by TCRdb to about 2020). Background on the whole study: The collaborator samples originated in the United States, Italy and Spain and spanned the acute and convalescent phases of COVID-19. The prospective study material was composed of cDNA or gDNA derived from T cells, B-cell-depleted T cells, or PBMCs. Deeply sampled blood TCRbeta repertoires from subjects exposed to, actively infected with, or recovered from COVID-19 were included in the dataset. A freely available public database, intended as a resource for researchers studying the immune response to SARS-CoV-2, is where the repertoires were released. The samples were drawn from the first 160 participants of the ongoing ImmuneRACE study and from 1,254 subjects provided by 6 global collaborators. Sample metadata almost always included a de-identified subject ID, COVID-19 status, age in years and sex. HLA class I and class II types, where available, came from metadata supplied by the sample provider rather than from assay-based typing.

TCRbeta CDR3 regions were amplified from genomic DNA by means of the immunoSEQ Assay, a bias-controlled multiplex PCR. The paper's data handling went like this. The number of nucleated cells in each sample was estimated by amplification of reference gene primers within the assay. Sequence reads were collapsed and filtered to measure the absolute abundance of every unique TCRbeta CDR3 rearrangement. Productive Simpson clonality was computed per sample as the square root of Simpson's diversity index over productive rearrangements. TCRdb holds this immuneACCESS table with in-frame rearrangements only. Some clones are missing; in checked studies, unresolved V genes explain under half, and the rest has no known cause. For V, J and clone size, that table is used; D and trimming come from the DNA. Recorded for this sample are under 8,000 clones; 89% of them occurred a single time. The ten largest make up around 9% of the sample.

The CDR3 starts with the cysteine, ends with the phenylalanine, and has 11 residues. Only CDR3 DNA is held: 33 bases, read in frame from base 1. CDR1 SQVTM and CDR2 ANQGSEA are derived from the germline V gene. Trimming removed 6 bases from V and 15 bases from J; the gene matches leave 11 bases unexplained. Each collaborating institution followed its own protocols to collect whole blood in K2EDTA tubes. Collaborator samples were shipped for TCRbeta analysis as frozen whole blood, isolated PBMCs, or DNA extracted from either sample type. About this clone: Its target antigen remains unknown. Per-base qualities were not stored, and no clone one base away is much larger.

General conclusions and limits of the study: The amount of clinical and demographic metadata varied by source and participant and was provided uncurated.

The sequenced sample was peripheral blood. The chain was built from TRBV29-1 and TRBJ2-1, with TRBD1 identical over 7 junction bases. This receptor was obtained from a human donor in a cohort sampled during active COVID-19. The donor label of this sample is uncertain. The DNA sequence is TGCAGCGTAGATCCGACAGGGTCCACGTTCTTC. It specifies CSVDPTGSTFF.